These 29 T cell receptor beta chains share one sample of origin, sequenced in a study of blood T cell repertoires in COVID-19. Clones were read by immunoSEQ multiplex PCR, and TCRdb kept only the in-frame ones, dropping some. The sample holds around 150,000 clones, 70% to 90% seen once. Sequenced sample: PBMCs or T cells enriched from blood (not recorded which). The receptors shown here come from a middle-aged man who had recovered from COVID-19.

The V gene is TRBV7-3, the J gene TRBJ1-1; D not certain. Between the trimmed V and J ends, which lost 0 bases and 1 base, there was a span of 6 bases. CDR1 is SGHTA, CDR2 FQGTGA, per germline. This CDR3 comprises 14 residues. As DNA, the CDR3 is TGTGCCAGCAGCTTAACGGGCCGGAACACTGAAGCTTTCTTT. Its protein is CASSLTGRNTEAFF.

The V call is TRBV24-1, the J call TRBJ2-1, with 16 nucleotides matching TRBD2. With V trimmed by 4 bases and J by 5 bases, 10 bases remained unmatched. Germline CDR1 is KGHDR and CDR2 is SFDVKD. This CDR3 has 19 amino acids. The CDR3 here is CATSDPGTSGGGLNNEQFF. CDR3 in DNA: TGTGCCACCAGTGACCCCGGGACTAGCGGGGGGGGGCTGAACAATGAGCAGTTCTTC.

The V gene is TRBV18, the J gene TRBJ2-7; 7 bases line up with TRBD1. CDR1 is KGHSH, CDR2 LQKENI, per germline. The CDR3 sequence is 14 residues long. V shed 6 bases and J 4 bases; nucleotides not matched to a gene: 9. In nucleotides, the CDR3 is TGTGCCAGCTCGGAGACCGGACAGGCGTACGAGCAGTACGTC. As protein: CASSETGQAYEQYV.

The chain links TRBV3-1 (or the pseudogene TRBV3-2) to TRBJ1-3, with D unresolved. Per the germline V gene, CDR1 is LGHDT and CDR2 is YNNKEL (reference sequence). V was cut by 1 base and J by 1 base, with 8 bases left in between. The CDR3 loop spans 15 amino acids. The DNA for the CDR3 is TGTGCCAGCAGCCAAGGCGCATTTTCTGGAAACACCATATATTTT. Residues: CASSQGAFSGNTIYF.

V gene TRBV6-5 combines with J gene TRBJ2-3; 10 bases are shared with TRBD1. Losses at the gene ends were 4 bases for V and 3 bases for J; bases not matched to a gene: 1. This CDR3 contains 14 residues. Germline values: CDR1 MNHEY, CDR2 SVGAGI. As DNA, the CDR3 is TGTGCCAGCAGTTGGGACAGGGGTACAGATACGCAGTATTTT. Encoded protein: CASSWDRGTDTQYF.

The chain is built from TRBV5-1 and TRBJ2-2; the match to TRBD1 covers 7 bases. The CDR3 spans 15 residues. CDR1 SGHRS and CDR2 YFSETQ come from the germline V gene. With 5 bases clipped from V and 2 bases from J, the junction kept 6 bases outside the gene matches. The chain's CDR3 is CASRGGSLNTGELFF. CDR3 coding DNA: TGCGCCAGCAGAGGGGGCAGCCTCAACACCGGGGAGCTGTTTTTT.

The CDR3 here is CASSIQGAAYEQYF. The CDR3 DNA reads as TGTGCCAGTAGTATTCAGGGGGCCGCCTACGAGCAGTACTTC. V and J are TRBV19 and TRBJ2-7; the match to TRBD1 covers 8 bases. With V trimmed by 3 bases and J by 2 bases, 3 bases remained unmatched. This CDR3 spans 14 amino acids. CDR1 LNHDA and CDR2 SQIVND come from the germline V gene (reference sequence). Together with reference TRBV19 and TRBJ2-7, the CDR3 gives the full variable domain: DGGITQSPKYLFRKEGQNVTLSCEQNLNHDAMYWYRQDPGQGLRLIYYSQIVNDFQKGDIAEGYSVSREKKESFPLTVTSAQKNPTAFYLCASSIQGAAYEQYFGPGTRLTVT.

The chain combines TRBV5-1 with TRBJ2-1, with 15 nucleotides matching TRBD2. Germline V gene sequence: CDR1 SGHRS, CDR2 YFSETQ. With 3 bases clipped from V and 9 bases from J, the junction kept 4 bases outside the gene matches. This CDR3 is 15 amino acids long. The CDR3 region has the DNA TGCGCCAGCAGCTGGACTAGCGGGGGGGCCGGTGAGCAGTTCTTC. This translates into CASSWTSGGAGEQFF.

The chain recombines TRBV11-2 with TRBJ1-2; 7 positions agree with TRBD1. Germline V gene data show CDR1 as SGHAT and CDR2 as FQNNGV. V lost 1 base, J lost 4 bases, and 6 bases stayed unmatched. The CDR3 totals 15 residues. The CDR3 here is CASSLVSGGGYGYTF. In DNA, the CDR3 is TGTGCCAGCAGCTTAGTCTCAGGGGGAGGCTATGGCTACACCTTC.

This clone was recorded only once. The chain joins TRBV5-5 to TRBJ2-1; 15 bases agree with TRBD2. Germline loops: CDR1 SGHKS, CDR2 YYEKEE (reference sequence). V gave up 4 bases and J gave up 7 bases; unmatched junction bases: 6. This CDR3 is 16 amino acids long. This chain's CDR3 is CASSPPGTSGGNEQFF. Here the CDR3 DNA reads TGTGCCAGCAGCCCCCCCGGGACTAGCGGGGGGAATGAGCAGTTCTTC.

The chain has TRBV24-1 and TRBJ1-1; tentatively, D is TRBD1 (5 bases). The germline V gene encodes CDR1 KGHDR and CDR2 SFDVKD. V was shortened by 3 bases and J by 1 base, with 11 bases between the two germline ends. The CDR3 consists of 15 residues. Here the CDR3 DNA reads TGTGCCACCAGTGATCTACCACAGGCGAACACTGAAGCTTTCTTT. This gives the protein CATSDLPQANTEAFF.

The chain is built from TRBV5-6 and TRBJ2-4; 7 nucleotides align to TRBD1. The V gene's germline CDR1 is SGHDT and CDR2 YYEEEE. This CDR3 region has 18 residues. The ends lost 4 bases at V and 9 bases at J; junction bases unmatched: 22. CDR3 residues: CASSPKQPGGVWVGIQYF. The CDR3 DNA is TGTGCCAGCAGCCCCAAGCAGCCAGGGGGTGTATGGGTGGGCATTCAGTACTTC.

The chain uses TRBV7-8 and TRBJ2-1, with D perhaps TRBD2 (5 bases). Between the trimmed V and J ends, which lost 5 bases and 4 bases, there was a span of 9 bases. The CDR3 runs to 13 residues. Germline CDR1 SGHVS, CDR2 FQNEAQ. The CDR3 DNA is TGTGCCAGCAGCAGACGGGGATACAATGAGCAGTTCTTC. Its translation: CASSRRGYNEQFF.

This rearrangement joins TRBV30 to TRBJ1-2; 7 bases agree with TRBD1. The V gene's germline CDR1 is GTSNPN and CDR2 SVGIG (reference sequence). This CDR3 comprises 16 residues. J gave up 6 bases and V 3 bases, and 16 bases lay outside the gene matches. The CDR3 here is CAWRTDRLLVFDGYTF. In DNA form, the CDR3 reads TGTGCCTGGAGGACGGACAGGCTTCTCGTATTCGATGGCTACACCTTC.

The rearrangement joins TRBV6-5 to TRBJ2-3; 9 positions agree with TRBD2. Trimming removed 6 bases from V and 4 bases from J; junction bases left unmatched: 5. The CDR3 is 14 amino acids. Germline CDR1 and CDR2: MNHEY and SVGAGI. The chain's CDR3 is CASRRGGGADTQYF. The CDR3 coding sequence is TGTGCCAGCAGGCGGGGGGGAGGGGCAGATACGCAGTATTTT.

J is TRBJ2-2 and V is TRBV9; perhaps TRBD1 as D (6 bases). Trimming shortened V by 0 bases and J by 0 bases, and 9 bases separated the two germline ends. This CDR3 comprises 16 residues. Looked up from germline, CDR1 is SGDLS and CDR2 is YYNGEE. In DNA, the CDR3 is TGTGCCAGCAGCGTAGGGGGACATTCGAACACCGGGGAGCTGTTTTTT. Residues: CASSVGGHSNTGELFF.

This clone was seen only a few times. The chain recombines TRBV30 with TRBJ1-2; possibly TRBD1 for D (5 bases). Germline V lookup: CDR1 GTSNPN, CDR2 SVGIG (reference sequence). Trimming pared 0 bases from V and 4 bases from J, leaving 12 bases between. This CDR3 is 14 amino acids long. This CDR3 reads CAWSVLRGSYGYTF. CDR3 DNA: TGTGCCTGGAGTGTATTGCGGGGGTCCTATGGCTACACCTTC.

The chain couples TRBV5-1 to TRBJ2-1; TRBD1 is a possible D gene (6 bases). This CDR3 has 15 amino acids. V was cut by 1 base and J by 0 bases, with 8 bases left in between. Germline V lookup: CDR1 SGHRS, CDR2 YFSETQ. The CDR3 protein is CASSLPDSSYNEQFF. As DNA, the CDR3 is TGCGCCAGCAGCTTGCCGGACAGCTCCTACAATGAGCAGTTCTTC.

The chain employs TRBV2 and TRBJ1-5; D is perhaps TRBD1 (6 bases). The CDR3 covers 15 residues. Germline V gene sequence: CDR1 SNHLY, CDR2 FYNNEI. Trimming shortened V by 5 bases and J by 1 base, and 12 bases separated the two germline ends. The chain's CDR3 is CASSRQGISNQPQHF. The CDR3 DNA sequence: TGTGCCAGCAGTCGCCAGGGGATAAGCAATCAGCCCCAGCATTTT.

The chain has TRBV9 and TRBJ1-6; 10 bases are shared with TRBD1. Germline V gives CDR1 SGDLS, CDR2 YYNGEE. J was trimmed by 5 bases and V by 0 bases; bases with no gene match: 8. There are 18 residues in the CDR3. CDR3 protein: CASSVGPPTGGNNSPLHF. CDR3 nucleotide sequence: TGTGCCAGCAGCGTAGGCCCCCCGACAGGGGGCAATAATTCACCCCTCCACTTT.

The J gene is TRBJ2-2, the V gene TRBV13; no clear D gene. In germline, CDR1 is PRHDT, CDR2 FYEKMQ (reference sequence). The length of the CDR3 is 14 residues. V dropped 5 bases and J dropped 1 base, with 8 bases sitting between them. In nucleotides, the CDR3 is TGTGCCAGCAGCACCCGACAGAACACCGGGGAGCTGTTTTTT. Translating it yields CASSTRQNTGELFF.

V gene TRBV5-1 combines with J gene TRBJ2-3, with 9 bases lining up with TRBD2. This CDR3 is built from 16 residues. The germline V gene encodes CDR1 SGHRS and CDR2 YFSETQ. V dropped 3 bases and J dropped 0; count of bases not matched to a gene: 5. The CDR3, as DNA: TGCGCCAGCAGCTCGACTAGCGGAAGAAGCACAGATACGCAGTATTTT. The encoded protein is CASSSTSGRSTDTQYF.

The V and J genes are TRBV5-1 and TRBJ1-2; 9 nucleotides match TRBD1. This CDR3 contains 18 residues. With 4 bases clipped from V and 0 bases from J, the junction kept 13 bases outside the gene matches. Germline V gene data show CDR1 as SGHRS and CDR2 as YFSETQ. Here the CDR3 DNA reads TGCGCCAGCAGCCTGGCCGGGACAGGGTATGACCCTAACTATGGCTACACCTTC. Its translation is CASSLAGTGYDPNYGYTF.

This chain uses TRBV5-1 with TRBJ2-5, with 8 bases lining up with TRBD2. Trimming at V came to 4 bases and at J to 5 bases, leaving 7 bases not matched to a gene. Germline V CDR1 and CDR2: SGHRS, YFSETQ. The CDR3 has 14 amino acids. The CDR3 spells CASSPPGGRETQYF. The CDR3 nucleotides read TGCGCCAGCAGCCCACCGGGGGGGCGGGAGACCCAGTACTTC.

The J gene is TRBJ2-7, the V gene TRBV2; 9 nucleotides line up with TRBD1. V shed 5 bases, J shed 7 bases, and the junction held 6 bases outside the gene matches. This CDR3 spans 13 amino acids. The germline V gene encodes CDR1 SNHLY and CDR2 FYNNEI. The CDR3, as DNA: TGTGCCAGCAGTTACACAGGGGGCGGAGAGCAGTACGTC. This encodes CASSYTGGGEQYV.

This rearrangement joins TRBV14 to TRBJ1-2; a weak D match, TRBD1 (6 bases). The CDR3 spans 16 residues. The germline CDR1 and CDR2 sequences are SGHDN and FVKESK. V lost 0 bases to trimming and J lost 8 bases, with 19 bases between them. CDR3 DNA: TGTGCCAGCAGCCAAGATCTATCTTGGGGGCTCGGAGGCTACACCTTC. This codes for CASSQDLSWGLGGYTF.

The rearrangement uses TRBV4-1 and TRBJ1-1; 7 bases map to TRBD1. The trim removed 4 bases at V and 1 base at J, leaving 6 bases unmatched. The length of the CDR3 is 15 residues. Germline V gives CDR1 MGHRA, CDR2 YSYEKL. The CDR3 DNA is TGCGCCAGCAGCCTTCCGGGACAGCCGAACACTGAAGCTTTCTTT. It translates to CASSLPGQPNTEAFF.

The chain couples TRBV6-5 to TRBJ1-5; D might be TRBD1 (6 bases). CDR1 and CDR2 (germline): MNHEY, SVGAGI. Trimming left V 6 bases short and J 7 bases short, with 16 bases between. The length of the CDR3 is 14 residues. The CDR3 nucleotides are TGTGCCAGCAGACGAGACAGGCTCGGACAGCCCCAGCATTTT. This gives the protein CASRRDRLGQPQHF.

The chain couples TRBV11-2 to TRBJ1-1; unclear D gene. Trimming stripped 3 bases from V and 0 bases from J, with 20 bases between. The V gene's germline CDR1 is SGHAT and CDR2 FQNNGV. This CDR3 region has 18 residues. The CDR3: CASSFPEGVGGMNTEAFF. In DNA, the CDR3 is TGTGCCAGCAGCTTCCCAGAGGGAGTGGGAGGTATGAACACTGAAGCTTTCTTT.